This T cell receptor (beta chain) was profiled in a study of CD8 T cells in ankylosing spondylitis. Germline values: CDR1 SGHDT, CDR2 YYEEEE. The V end was cut by 2 bases, the J end by 2 bases, with 2 bases between. The CDR3 is 12 amino acids. There are many counts of this clonotype. TCRdb passed the 5' RACE reads through MiXCR, listing each CDR3 protein once. The data hold about 240,000 distinct CDR3 sequences, with about 10% observed a single time. The V and J genes are TRBV5-6 and TRBJ2-1; no clear D. The TCR comes from a male donor with ankylosing spondylitis or in good health (not recorded which). Input material: blood, either unsorted or a sorted T cell fraction (not recorded which). The CDR3 protein is CASSFTYNEQFF. The DNA for the CDR3 is TGTGCCAGCAGCTTCACCTACAATGAGCAGTTCTTC.